Below are 6 T cell receptor beta chains sequenced from a single sample in a study of T cells in Graves' hyperthyroidism and ophthalmopathy. Regions amplified from RNA transcripts were the TCR beta CDR3 regions. The HTBI primer set served for first-round RT-PCR of the TCR CDR3. TCRdb passed the multiplex PCR reads through MiXCR, listing each CDR3 protein once. The repertoire consists of approximately 370,000 distinct CDR3 sequences, with about 15% occurring once and the leading ten covering 30% to 40%. The sequenced material came from blood. The source is a woman aged 30 to 39 with Graves' hyperthyroidism that later progressed to Graves' ophthalmopathy.

A single count supports this clonotype. This clone may be a read error of a much larger clone one base away. The chain carries TRBV4-1 and TRBJ2-5; possibly TRBD1 for D (5 bases). There are 16 residues in the CDR3. The V gene's germline CDR1 is MGHRA and CDR2 YSYEKL. Trimming left V 0 bases short and J 5 bases short, with 16 bases between. The CDR3 coding sequence is TGCGCCAGCAGCCAAGATTCTGTCAGGGTGGACGAGACCCAGTACTTC. Translating it yields CASSQDSVRVDETQYF.

In the case of this clonotype: The junction departs from germline at one end; a sequencing error may be responsible. The CDR3 loop is CPSSFRGPNSPLHF. The CDR3, as DNA: TGTCCCAGCAGTTTCAGGGGACCGAATTCACCCCTCCACTTT. J is TRBJ1-6 and V is TRBV27, with a possible D match to TRBD1 (6 bases). Germline CDR1 is MNHEY and CDR2 is SMNVEV (reference sequence). This CDR3 comprises 14 residues.

This chain uses TRBV30 with TRBJ1-5; 7 nucleotides match TRBD1. After removal of 5 bases from V and 7 bases from J, the junction contained 8 bases not matched to a gene. The CDR3 has 13 amino acids. Germline V gene sequence: CDR1 GTSNPN, CDR2 SVGIG (reference sequence). Here the CDR3 DNA reads TGTGCCTGGTCTAAGGGGGCATGGCAGCCCCAGCATTTT. Amino acids: CAWSKGAWQPQHF.

A few counts support this clonotype. This chain uses TRBV29-1 with TRBJ1-1, with 7 bases matching TRBD1. Germline V gene data show CDR1 as SQVTM and CDR2 as ANQGSEA. The J segment lost 4 bases and the V segment lost 0 bases, leaving 5 bases of the junction unmatched. CDR3 length: 14 amino acids. The CDR3 region has the DNA TGCAGCGTTGAAGATCGAAACAGGGGCACTGAAGCTTTCTTT. Protein product: CSVEDRNRGTEAFF. The full variable domain, in which reference TRBV29-1 and TRBJ1-1 provide the parts outside the CDR3, is SAVISQKPSRDICQRGTSLTIQCQVDSQVTMMFWYRQQPGQSLTLIATANQGSEATYESGFVIDKFPISRPNLTFSTLTVSNMSPEDSSIYLCSVEDRNRGTEAFFGQGTRLTVV.

The chain has TRBV20-1 and TRBJ2-1; D may match TRBD1 or TRBD2 (5 bases each). Trimming took 6 bases from V and 0 from J, leaving 15 bases between them. The CDR3 totals 15 residues. The V gene's germline CDR1 is DFQATT and CDR2 SNEGSKA (reference sequence). CDR3 in amino acids: CSARGEASSYNEQFF. CDR3 nucleotide sequence: TGCAGTGCCCGGGGCGAAGCGAGCTCCTACAATGAGCAGTTCTTC.

This clonotype was seen repeatedly, ten times or more. The genes are TRBV6-2 or TRBV6-3 and TRBJ2-4, with 10 bases that match TRBD2. Germline CDR1 MNHEY, CDR2 SVGEGT. V gave up 8 bases and J gave up 5 bases; unmatched junction bases: 9. The CDR3 extends over 15 amino acids. The CDR3 DNA follows: TGTGCCAGCCGGGCTAGCGGGAGAGGGCAAAACATTCAGTACTTC. This translates into CASRASGRGQNIQYF.